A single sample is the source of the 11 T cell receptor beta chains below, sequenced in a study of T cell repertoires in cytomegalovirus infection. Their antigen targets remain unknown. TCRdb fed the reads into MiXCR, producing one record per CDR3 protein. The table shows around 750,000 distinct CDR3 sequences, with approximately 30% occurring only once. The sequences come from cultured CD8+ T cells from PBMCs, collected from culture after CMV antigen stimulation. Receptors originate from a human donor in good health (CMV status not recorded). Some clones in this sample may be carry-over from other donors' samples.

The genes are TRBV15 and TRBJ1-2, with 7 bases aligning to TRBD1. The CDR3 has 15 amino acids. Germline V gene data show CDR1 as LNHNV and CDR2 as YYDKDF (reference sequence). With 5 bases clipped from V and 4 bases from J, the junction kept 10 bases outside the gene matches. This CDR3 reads CATSEGRGGGYGYTF. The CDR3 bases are TGTGCCACCAGCGAAGGTAGAGGGGGCGGCTATGGCTACACCTTC.

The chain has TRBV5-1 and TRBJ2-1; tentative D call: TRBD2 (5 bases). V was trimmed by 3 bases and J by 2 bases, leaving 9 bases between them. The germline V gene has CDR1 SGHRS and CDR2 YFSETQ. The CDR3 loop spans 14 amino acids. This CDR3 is CASSSARAYNEQFF. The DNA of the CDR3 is TGCGCCAGCAGCTCGGCGCGGGCCTACAATGAGCAGTTCTTC.

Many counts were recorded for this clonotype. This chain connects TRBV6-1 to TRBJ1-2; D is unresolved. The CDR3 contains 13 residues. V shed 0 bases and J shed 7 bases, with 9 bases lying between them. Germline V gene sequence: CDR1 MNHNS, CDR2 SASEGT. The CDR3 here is CASSEAKPLGYTF. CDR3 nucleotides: TGTGCCAGCAGTGAAGCAAAACCCCTTGGCTACACCTTC.

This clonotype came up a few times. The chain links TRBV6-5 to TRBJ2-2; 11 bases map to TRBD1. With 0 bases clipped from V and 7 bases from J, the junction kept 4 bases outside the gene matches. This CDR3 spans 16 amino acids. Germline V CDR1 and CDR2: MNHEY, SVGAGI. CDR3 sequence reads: CASSYSGTGGHGELFF. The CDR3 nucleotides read TGTGCCAGCAGTTACTCGGGGACAGGGGGGCACGGGGAGCTGTTTTTT.

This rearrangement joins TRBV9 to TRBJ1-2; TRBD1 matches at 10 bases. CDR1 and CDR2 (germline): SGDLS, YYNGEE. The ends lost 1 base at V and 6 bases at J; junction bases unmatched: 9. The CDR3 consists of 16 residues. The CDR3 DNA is TGTGCCAGCAGCGTAAGTCCAAGGGACAGGGGCCATGGCTACACCTTC. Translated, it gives CASSVSPRDRGHGYTF.

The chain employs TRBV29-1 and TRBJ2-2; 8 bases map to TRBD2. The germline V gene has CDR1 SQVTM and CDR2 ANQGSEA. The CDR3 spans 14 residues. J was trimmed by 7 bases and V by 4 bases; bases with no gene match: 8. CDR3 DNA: TGCAGCGTTGGTGCGGGGGGCTGGATCGGGGAGCTGTTTTTT. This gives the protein CSVGAGGWIGELFF.

CDR3 amino acids: CASSPDSGGAGEQFF. The DNA for the CDR3 is TGTGCCAGCAGCCCAGACAGCGGGGGGGCCGGTGAGCAGTTCTTC. The chain combines TRBV11-3 with TRBJ2-1; TRBD2 agrees at 10 bases. This CDR3 has 15 amino acids. Germline V CDR1 and CDR2: SGHNT, YENEEA. Trimming took 5 bases from V and 9 from J; bases not matched to a gene: 10. Variable domain in full (rest from reference TRBV11-3 and TRBJ2-1): EAGVVQSPRYKIIEKKQPVAFWCNPISGHNTLYWYLQNLGQGPELLIRYENEEAVDDSQLPKDRFSAERLKGVDSTLKIQPAELGDSAVYLCASSPDSGGAGEQFFGPGTRLTVL.

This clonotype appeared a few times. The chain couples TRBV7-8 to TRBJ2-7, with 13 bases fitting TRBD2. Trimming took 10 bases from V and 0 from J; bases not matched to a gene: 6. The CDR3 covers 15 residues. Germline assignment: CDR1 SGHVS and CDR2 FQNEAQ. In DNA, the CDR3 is TGTGCCATCGGACTAGCGGGGGCCGGCTCCTACGAGCAGTACTTC. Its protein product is CAIGLAGAGSYEQYF.

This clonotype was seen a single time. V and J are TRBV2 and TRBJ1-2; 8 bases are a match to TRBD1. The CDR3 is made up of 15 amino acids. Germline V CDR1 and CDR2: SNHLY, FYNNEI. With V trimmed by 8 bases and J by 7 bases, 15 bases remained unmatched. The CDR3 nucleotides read TGTGCCAGCGTATCTGACAGGGGCTTAGAAGCTGGCTACACCTTC. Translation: CASVSDRGLEAGYTF.

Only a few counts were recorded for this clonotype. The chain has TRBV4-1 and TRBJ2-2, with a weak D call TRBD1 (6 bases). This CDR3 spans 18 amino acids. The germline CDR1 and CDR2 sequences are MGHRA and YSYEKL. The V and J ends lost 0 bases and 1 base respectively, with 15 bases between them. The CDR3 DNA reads TGCGCCAGCAGCCAAGAGACAGGACCAGCACAGAACACCGGGGAGCTGTTTTTT. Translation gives CASSQETGPAQNTGELFF.

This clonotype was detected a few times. For the CDR3, the DNA is TGTGCCAGCAGCTCCTGGCTTGAAACTTCACCCCTCCACTTT. Its protein product is CASSSWLETSPLHF. This chain links TRBV7-2 with TRBJ1-6; D ambiguous. The CDR3 spans 14 residues. Looked up from germline, CDR1 is SGHTA and CDR2 is FQGNSA. V lost 4 bases to trimming and J lost 9 bases, with 13 bases between them.